These T cell receptor beta chains were read from a single sample in a study of cytomegalovirus exposure and HLA in healthy donors. Assay used: immunoSEQ multiplex PCR; TCRdb lists only in-frame clones, some missing. The sample consists of just over 80,000 clones, under 80% of them appearing once. Material: PBMCs. The receptor source for this set is a man in his late teens or twenties in good health and CMV-seropositive. The conserved cysteine and the conserved F or W are not part of the CDR3 here. A D gene is named only where the DNA matches it firmly.

CDR3 protein	V gene	J gene	D gene
ASSLLGQGNSGYT	TRBV5-4	TRBJ1-2	TRBD1
ASSSYRGPSSEAF	TRBV5-1	TRBJ1-1	TRBD1
ASSVFSTPYEQF	TRBV9	TRBJ2-1	-
ASSVDFSGNTIY	TRBV9	TRBJ1-3	-
ASNLGGVDEQF	TRBV5-1	TRBJ2-1	TRBD2
ASSPTRALGEQF	TRBV14	TRBJ2-1	-
ASRRGGRYNEQF	TRBV25-1	TRBJ2-1	TRBD2
ASSPEGGIQY	TRBV6-5	TRBJ2-4	-
ASSQPKSGQLNYGYT	TRBV4-1	TRBJ1-2	TRBD1
ASRGLGTYEQY	TRBV6-4	TRBJ2-7	TRBD2
ASSHWTGGSSNQPQH	TRBV7-9	TRBJ1-5	TRBD1
ASSRQQGSLSYEQY	TRBV7-2	TRBJ2-7	-
ASSEGRDPSGYGYT	TRBV2	TRBJ1-2	-
ASSQGDSGGETQY	TRBV7-9	TRBJ2-5	TRBD2
ASSTKQGIEQF	TRBV7-6	TRBJ2-1	-
ASSVGTSGRYEQY	TRBV9	TRBJ2-7	TRBD2
ASSQERAGGQLAKNIQY	TRBV4-1	TRBJ2-4	-
ASSLGPGQGAASNQPQH	TRBV13	TRBJ1-5	TRBD1
ASSQPQSGRITYEQY	TRBV4-1	TRBJ2-7	TRBD2
ASSYMPGDTQY	TRBV6-5	TRBJ2-3	-
ASSPGTSGAREQY	TRBV5-4	TRBJ2-7	TRBD2
ASSQERNPPAF	TRBV4-1	TRBJ1-1	-
ASSLAWGGKYNEQF	TRBV7-8	TRBJ2-1	TRBD2
ASSPSLRLAGGNEQF	TRBV7-9	TRBJ2-1	TRBD2
ASGLVILRENNQTNTGELF	TRBV12-5	TRBJ2-2	-
ASSQGRRVSADQPQH	TRBV4-1	TRBJ1-5	-
ASSSQLGYTDTQY	TRBV10-1	TRBJ2-3	-
ASARTSLNEQF	TRBV25-1	TRBJ2-1	TRBD2
ASSRDLYNEQF	TRBV5-1	TRBJ2-1	-
ASTGTSGRTNEQF	TRBV25-1	TRBJ2-1	TRBD2
ASSPNGGTEAF	TRBV18	TRBJ1-1	-
ASSGSGGTDEKLF	TRBV5-1	TRBJ1-4	TRBD1
ASRLAGAGTDTQY	TRBV6-5	TRBJ2-3	TRBD2
ASRSGTGPYEQY	TRBV2	TRBJ2-7	TRBD1
ASSSPGLADEQF	TRBV5-6	TRBJ2-1	TRBD2
ASSGDRGNGYT	TRBV6-5	TRBJ1-2	TRBD1
ASSLYDSYEQY	TRBV25-1	TRBJ2-7	-
ARNGPAGFGETQY	TRBV6-5	TRBJ2-5	TRBD2
SVDGRGRAYNEQF	TRBV29-1	TRBJ2-1	TRBD2
ASSSGVSTEAF	TRBV7-9	TRBJ1-1	-
ASSLASSKHEQF	TRBV7-9	TRBJ2-1	-
ASSSGQGGEAF	TRBV7-9	TRBJ1-1	-
ASSQVTGGISNQPQH	TRBV4-1	TRBJ1-5	TRBD1
ASTSTGFPGNTIY	TRBV6-5	TRBJ1-3	-
ASSQQQGAENIQY	TRBV4-1	TRBJ2-4	TRBD1
ASSTYDRVYEQY	TRBV5-4	TRBJ2-7	TRBD1
ASSRAAGGSQETQY	TRBV4-1	TRBJ2-5	TRBD2
ASSLLGLAGKGANVLT	TRBV5-4	TRBJ2-6	TRBD2
ASRPGAGGGTQY	TRBV28	TRBJ2-5	TRBD2
ASSPRTGRLVYEQY	TRBV11-2	TRBJ2-7	TRBD1
ASSPIMGLANNEQF	TRBV28	TRBJ2-1	-